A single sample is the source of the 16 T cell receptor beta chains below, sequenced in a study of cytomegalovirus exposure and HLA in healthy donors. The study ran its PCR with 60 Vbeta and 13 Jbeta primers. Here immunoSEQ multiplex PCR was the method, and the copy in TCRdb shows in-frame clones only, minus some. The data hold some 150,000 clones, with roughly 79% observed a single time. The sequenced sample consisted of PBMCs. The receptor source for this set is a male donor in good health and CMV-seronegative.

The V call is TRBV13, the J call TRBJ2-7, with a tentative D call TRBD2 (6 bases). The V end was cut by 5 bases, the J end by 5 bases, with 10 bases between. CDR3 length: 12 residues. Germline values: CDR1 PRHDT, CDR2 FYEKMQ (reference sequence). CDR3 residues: CASSPGRHEQYF. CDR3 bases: TGTGCCAGCAGCCCGGGGAGGCACGAGCAGTACTTC. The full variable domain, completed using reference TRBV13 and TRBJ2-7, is AAGVIQSPRHLIKEKRETATLKCYPIPRHDTVYWYQQGPGQDPQFLISFYEKMQSDKGSIPDRFSAQQFSDYHSELNMSSLELGDSALYFCASSPGRHEQYFGPGTRLTVT.

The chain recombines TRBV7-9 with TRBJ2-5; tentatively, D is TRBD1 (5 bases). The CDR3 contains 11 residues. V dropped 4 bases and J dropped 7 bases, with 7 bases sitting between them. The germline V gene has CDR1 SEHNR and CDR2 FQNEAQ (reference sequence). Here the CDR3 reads CASSSQGTQYF. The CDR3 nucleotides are TGTGCCAGCAGCTCCCAGGGGACCCAGTACTTC.

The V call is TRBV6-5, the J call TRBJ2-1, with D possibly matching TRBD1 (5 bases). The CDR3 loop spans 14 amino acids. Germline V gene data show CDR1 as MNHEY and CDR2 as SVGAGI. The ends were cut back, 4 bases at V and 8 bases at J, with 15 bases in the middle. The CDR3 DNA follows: TGTGCCAGCAGTTTAGACAGTGATTTCGATGAGCAGTTCTTC. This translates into CASSLDSDFDEQFF.

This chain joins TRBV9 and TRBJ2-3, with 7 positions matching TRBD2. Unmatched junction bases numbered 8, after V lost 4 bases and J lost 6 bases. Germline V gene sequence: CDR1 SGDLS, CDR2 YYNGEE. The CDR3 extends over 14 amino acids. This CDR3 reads CASSQSGKADTQYF. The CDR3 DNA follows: TGTGCCAGCAGCCAGAGCGGGAAAGCTGATACGCAGTATTTT.

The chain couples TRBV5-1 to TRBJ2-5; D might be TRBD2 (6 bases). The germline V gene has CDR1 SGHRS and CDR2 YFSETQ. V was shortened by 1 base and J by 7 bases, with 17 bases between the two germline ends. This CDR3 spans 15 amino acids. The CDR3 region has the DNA TGCGCCAGCAGCTTGACCCTGGGACCGGAGGGGACCCAGTACTTC. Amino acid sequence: CASSLTLGPEGTQYF.

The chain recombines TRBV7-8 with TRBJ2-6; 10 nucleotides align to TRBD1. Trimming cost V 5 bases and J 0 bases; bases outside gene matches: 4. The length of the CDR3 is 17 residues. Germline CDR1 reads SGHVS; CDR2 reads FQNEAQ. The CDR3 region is CASSPRDRGSGANVLTF. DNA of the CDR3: TGTGCCAGCAGCCCCCGGGACAGGGGCTCTGGGGCCAACGTCCTGACTTTC.

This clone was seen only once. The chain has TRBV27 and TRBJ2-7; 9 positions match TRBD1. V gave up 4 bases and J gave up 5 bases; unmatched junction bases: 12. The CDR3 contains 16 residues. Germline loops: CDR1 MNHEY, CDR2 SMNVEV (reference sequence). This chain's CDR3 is CASSSNPRDRDNEQYF. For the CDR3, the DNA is TGTGCCAGCAGTTCAAACCCCAGGGACAGGGACAACGAGCAGTACTTC.

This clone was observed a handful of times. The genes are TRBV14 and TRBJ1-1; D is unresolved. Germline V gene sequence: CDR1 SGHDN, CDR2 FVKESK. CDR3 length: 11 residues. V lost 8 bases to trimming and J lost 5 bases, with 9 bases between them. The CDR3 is CASYRGTEAFF. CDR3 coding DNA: TGTGCCAGCTACCGGGGAACTGAAGCTTTCTTT. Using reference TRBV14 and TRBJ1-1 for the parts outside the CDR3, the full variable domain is EAGVTQFPSHSVIEKGQTVTLRCDPISGHDNLYWYRRVMGKEIKFLLHFVKESKQDESGMPNNRFLAERTGGTYSTLKVQPAELEDSGVYFCASYRGTEAFFGQGTRLTVV.

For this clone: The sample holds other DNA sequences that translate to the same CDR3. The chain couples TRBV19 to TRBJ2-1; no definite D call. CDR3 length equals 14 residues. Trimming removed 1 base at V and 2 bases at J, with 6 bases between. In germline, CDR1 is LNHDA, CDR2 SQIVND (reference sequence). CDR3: CASSIGGPYNEQFF. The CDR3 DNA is TGTGCCAGTAGTATAGGTGGCCCCTACAATGAGCAGTTCTTC.

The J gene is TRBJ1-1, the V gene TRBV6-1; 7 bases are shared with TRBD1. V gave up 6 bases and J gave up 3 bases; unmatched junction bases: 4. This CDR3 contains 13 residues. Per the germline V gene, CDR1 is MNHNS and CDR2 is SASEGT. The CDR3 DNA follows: TGTGCCAGCAGAGACAGGGAGGACACTGAAGCTTTCTTT. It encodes CASRDREDTEAFF.

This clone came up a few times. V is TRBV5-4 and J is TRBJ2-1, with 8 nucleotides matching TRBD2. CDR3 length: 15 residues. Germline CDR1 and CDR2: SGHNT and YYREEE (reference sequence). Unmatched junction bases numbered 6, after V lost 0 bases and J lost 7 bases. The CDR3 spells CASSLEFASGNEQFF. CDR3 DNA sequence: TGTGCCAGCAGCTTGGAGTTCGCTAGCGGGAATGAGCAGTTCTTC.

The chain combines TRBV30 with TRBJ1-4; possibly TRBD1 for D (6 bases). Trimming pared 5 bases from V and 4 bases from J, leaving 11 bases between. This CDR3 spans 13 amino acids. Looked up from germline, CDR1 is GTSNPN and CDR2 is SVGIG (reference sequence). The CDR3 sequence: CAWAQGFNEKLFF. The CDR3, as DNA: TGTGCCTGGGCTCAGGGGTTTAATGAAAAACTGTTTTTT. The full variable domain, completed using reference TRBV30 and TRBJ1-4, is SQTIHQWPATLVQPVGSPLSLECTVEGTSNPNLYWYRQAAGRGLQLLFYSVGIGQISSEVPQNLSASRPQDRQFILSSKKLLLSDSGFYLCAWAQGFNEKLFFGSGTQLSVL.

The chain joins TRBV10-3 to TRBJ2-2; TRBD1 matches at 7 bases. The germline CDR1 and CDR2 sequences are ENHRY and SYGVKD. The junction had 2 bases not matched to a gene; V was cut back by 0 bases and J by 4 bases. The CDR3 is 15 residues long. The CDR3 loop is CAISESAGGTGELFF. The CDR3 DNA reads TGTGCCATCAGTGAGTCCGCAGGGGGCACCGGGGAGCTGTTTTTT.

The CDR3 is CASSPPRPMNTGELFF. CDR3 in DNA: TGTGCCAGCTCACCACCGCGGCCAATGAACACCGGGGAGCTGTTTTTT. The chain is built from TRBV18 and TRBJ2-2, with no clear D. Germline V gene data show CDR1 as KGHSH and CDR2 as LQKENI. The CDR3 extends over 16 amino acids. The V end was cut by 0 bases, the J end by 1 base, with 9 bases between.

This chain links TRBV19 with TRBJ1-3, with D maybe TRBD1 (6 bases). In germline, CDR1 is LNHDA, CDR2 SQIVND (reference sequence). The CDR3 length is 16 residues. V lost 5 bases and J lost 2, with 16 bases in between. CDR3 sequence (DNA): TGTGCCAGTAGTTCTCCCTACAGGGTGGCTGGAAACACCATATATTTT. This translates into CASSSPYRVAGNTIYF.

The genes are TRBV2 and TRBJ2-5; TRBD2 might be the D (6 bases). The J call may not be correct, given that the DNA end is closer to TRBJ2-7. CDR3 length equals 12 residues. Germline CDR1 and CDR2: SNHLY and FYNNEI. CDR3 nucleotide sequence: TGTGCCAGCATCGGGGGTTCCTACGAGCAGTACTTC. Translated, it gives CASIGGSYEQYF.